This entry lists 5 T cell receptor beta chains sequenced from one sample in a study of T cell changes during pregnancy in multiple sclerosis (dated 2019 in TCRdb). Libraries were made using the immunoSEQ multiplex PCR assay. TCRdb carries this immuneACCESS record with in-frame sequences only. Its versions omit some clonotypes, under half of them owing to an unresolved V gene in the studies checked, with the rest unexplained. Recorded for this sample are 15,000 to 20,000 clones; roughly 86% of them occurred a single time. Roughly 12% of the sample goes to the ten largest clones. The material was CD8+ T cells from peripheral blood mononuclear cells, obtained after pregnancy. These receptors all stem from a female donor in good health, enrolled as a control in a pregnancy study.

On this clone itself: Germline is not matched at one junction end, which may reflect a read error. This sequence joins TRBV27 and TRBJ1-1; no clear D gene. The CDR3 has 13 amino acids. Per the germline V gene, CDR1 is MNHEY and CDR2 is SMNVEV (reference sequence). The CDR3, as DNA: TGTGCCAGCGGTTTGGGCGTAAACACTGAAGCTTTCTTT. Translating it yields CASGLGVNTEAFF.

The chain employs TRBV27 and TRBJ1-1; D might be TRBD1 (6 bases). Germline V gene sequence: CDR1 MNHEY, CDR2 SMNVEV (reference sequence). With 6 bases removed from V and 4 bases from J, the gap between germline ends came to 9 bases. The CDR3 consists of 12 residues. Here the CDR3 reads CASRRGGTEAFF. The CDR3 nucleotides are TGTGCCAGCAGAAGAGGGGGCACTGAAGCTTTCTTT.

The chain links TRBV15 to TRBJ1-2; 10 bases fit TRBD1. V was pared by 5 bases and J by 7 bases, with 4 bases of the junction left unmatched. Germline assignment: CDR1 LNHNV and CDR2 YYDKDF (reference sequence). CDR3 length equals 13 residues. CDR3 amino acids: CATSETGGSGYTF. The CDR3 region has the DNA TGTGCCACCAGCGAGACAGGGGGCAGTGGCTACACCTTC.

The rearrangement links TRBV5-1 to TRBJ1-3; 7 bases are a match to TRBD1. Trimming at V came to 0 bases and at J to 2 bases, leaving 5 bases not matched to a gene. The germline CDR1 and CDR2 sequences are SGHRS and YFSETQ. The CDR3 covers 16 residues. DNA for the CDR3: TGCGCCAGCAGCTTGGGGCAGGGGGTCGCTGGAAACACCATATATTTT. Its translation is CASSLGQGVAGNTIYF. Using reference TRBV5-1 and TRBJ1-3 for the parts outside the CDR3, the full variable domain is KAGVTQTPRYLIKTRGQQVTLSCSPISGHRSVSWYQQTPGQGLQFLFEYFSETQRNKGNFPGRFSGRQFSNSRSEMNVSTLELGDSALYLCASSLGQGVAGNTIYFGEGSWLTVV.

This rearrangement joins TRBV6-4 to TRBJ1-5; 10 bases align to TRBD1. In germline, CDR1 is MRHNA, CDR2 SNTAGT. The CDR3 consists of 15 residues. The V and J ends lost 0 bases and 6 bases, in that order; junction bases with no gene match: 2. For the CDR3, the DNA is TGTGCCAGCAGTGACTCGGGGACAGGGGCTCAGCCCCAGCATTTT. It encodes CASSDSGTGAQPQHF.